The present TCR beta chain was sequenced within a study of blood T cells in healthy people across ages. Findings of the study overall: Greater diversity and more naive CD4+ cells were seen in long-lived donors than in aged donors.

Individuals who donated were healthy Caucasians from Russia aged roughly 6 to 90. The germline V gene encodes CDR1 SGHTA and CDR2 FQGNSA. Trimming removed 2 bases from V and 5 bases from J, with 15 bases in between. The CDR3 is 15 amino acids. Sample-barcoded 5' priming and a J-beta primer mix drove a second PCR of roughly 6 to 12 cycles. TCRdb re-derived calls from the 5' RACE reads in MiXCR, one entry per CDR3 protein. This table holds over 1.5 million distinct CDR3 sequences, around 50% found once. This clonotype was recorded a few times. Its target is not known. J is TRBJ2-5 and V is TRBV7-2; tentatively, D is TRBD1 (6 bases). Sequenced input: blood. The receptor comes from a woman aged 40 to 49 in good health. CDR3 sequence reads: CASSLLGQRLETQYF. CDR3 nucleotides: TGTGCCAGCAGCTTATTAGGACAGCGTCTTGAGACCCAGTACTTC. Full variable domain (rest looked up from reference TRBV7-2 and TRBJ2-5): GAGVSQSPSNKVTEKGKDVELRCDPISGHTALYWYRQSLGQGLEFLIYFQGNSAPDKSGLPSDRFSAERTGGSVSTLTIQRTQQEDSAVYLCASSLLGQRLETQYFGPGTRLLVL.